This T cell receptor (beta chain) was recovered during a study of glioma-infiltrating T cells after dendritic cell vaccination (dated by TCRdb to about 2016). Study-level background: A cohort of 15 or so glioblastoma patients from Phase I and II dendritic cell vaccination trials was included, of whom 9 were newly diagnosed and 6 had recurrent disease. Patients received autologous tumor lysate-pulsed dendritic cell vaccination between about 2003 and 2012. The vaccine consisted of monocyte-derived dendritic cells cultured about seven days with IL-4 and GM-CSF, then pulsed overnight with autologous tumor lysate. Three intradermal dendritic cell vaccine injections were administered to patients at biweekly intervals in the arm below the axilla. In glioblastoma patients vaccinated with dendritic cells, deep sequencing of TCR beta CDR3 regions served to measure tumor-infiltrating lymphocyte content and to compare repertoires between tumor and blood. Survival after dendritic cell vaccination was correlated with TCR sequencing metrics such as TIL content and the overlap between tumor and blood repertoires.

TCRB CDR3 regions were amplified from 2 to 2.5 ug genomic DNA, or all available DNA if less, using the immunoSEQ assay. For multiplex PCR, 60 forward primers for TCR V beta segments and 13 reverse primers for J beta segments were used. To estimate reads per starting template, synthetic control templates were spiked into each sample at limiting dilution. The Illumina HiSeq System generated 87 bp sequencing reads. As for the original processing: PCR and sequencing errors were removed by a nearest neighbor algorithm that merged closely related sequences. TCR overlap was measured as the percentage of unique tumor TCR beta sequences also present in the same patient's peripheral blood. TCRdb limited this immuneACCESS table to in-frame rearrangements with V and J called. A share of clones is missing; checked studies link under half to unresolved V genes, and the rest is unexplained. V, J and clone size were drawn from that table, and D and trimming were deduced from the DNA. The sample records about 99,000 clones, 80% of which are singletons. About 5.5% of the sample comes from the top ten.

The time point label here, explained by the study, means: after dendritic cell vaccination, including at tumor progression/relapse. Patients were selected on the basis of adequate residual fresh-frozen tumor tissue and more than two years of available survival data. None of the glioblastoma patients carried an isocitrate dehydrogenase mutation, although molecular status otherwise varied. PBMC collection took place before vaccination, two weeks after the third vaccination, and at tumor progression if progression occurred. The Qiagen DNeasy Blood extraction Kit was used for extraction of genomic DNA. A remark on this clone: Its cognate antigen has yet to be identified. Base qualities are not at hand, and no much larger clone is one base apart.

Measured from the cysteine to the phenylalanine, the CDR3 is 15 residues long. Only the CDR3 region is kept as DNA, spanning 45 bases read in frame from base 1. V drops 7 bases and J drops 0 bases, leaving 18 bases in between. Taken from the germline V gene, the CDR1 and CDR2 loops are SQVTM and ANQGSEA. The paper's findings and limits, for the study overall: Higher estimated pretreatment TIL content predicted longer time to progression and overall survival after dendritic cell vaccination. The cohort was small and heterogeneous, only a few patients had full blood and tumor sets, and even fewer had initial-recurrent tumor pairs. TCR clonality showed no direct relationship with survival, which suggests that a diverse polyclonal response may be important. The TCR overlap response model with three groups was called speculative and said to need prospective validation.

The rearrangement joined TRBV29-1 to TRBJ1-1; a tentative D call is TRBD1 (6 bases match). Sample: blood, taken after dendritic cell vaccination. The receptor's source is a human donor with glioblastoma. The bases are TGCAGCGCCCCCGAATATGGACAGATGAACACTGAAGCTTTCTTT. The encoded protein is CSAPEYGQMNTEAFF.